This T cell receptor beta chain stems from a study of T cell changes during pregnancy in multiple sclerosis. Repertoires were generated with immunoSEQ multiplex PCR, while TCRdb's copy carries only in-frame clones and drops some. The sample records around 99,000 clones, 85% to 95% being singletons. V was clipped by 3 bases and J by 9 bases; unmatched bases: 5. The CDR3 extends over 13 amino acids. CDR1 is SGHNT, CDR2 YYREEE, per germline (reference sequence). The specimen was peripheral blood, collected in the first trimester of pregnancy. The chain uses TRBV5-4 and TRBJ2-7; TRBD1 matches at 11 bases. This TCR was recovered from a female donor with multiple sclerosis, enrolled in a pregnancy study. The CDR3 bases are TGTGCCAGCAGCTCCCGGGACAGGGGGGCGCAGTACTTC. Its translation is CASSSRDRGAQYF.